This T cell receptor (beta chain) emerged from a study of T-cell reconstitution after alpha-beta-depleted transplantation in children. Whole-study findings and limits: Surviving recipient T cells and intrathymic progenitors accounted for some patients' high TCRbeta diversity at day 60. Counts and diversity of T cells one year after transplant came mostly from newly produced T cells. Several hundred expanded graft clones reportedly gave rise to the alpha-beta T cells present about two months after transplant.

The TCRbeta library was prepared with unique molecular identifiers. TCRdb processed the PCR reads anew with MiXCR; each CDR3 protein has one entry. The sample lists about 300,000 distinct CDR3 sequences, almost 8% occurring once. There are many counts of this clonotype. The antigen is undetermined. This CDR3 region has 16 residues. Germline V CDR1 and CDR2: SGHVS, FNYEAQ. J gave up 2 bases and V 1 base, and 5 bases lay outside the gene matches. The TCR comes from a female patient aged 2-15 years who had a stem cell transplant for Fanconi anemia, so the T cells may come from the graft donor. The sample here was peripheral blood, taken 360 days after TCRalphabeta/CD19-depleted stem cell transplant. The chain has TRBV7-6 and TRBJ2-7; TRBD2 matches 10 bases. This CDR3 is CASSLGGTSGTYEQYF. In nucleotides, the CDR3 is TGTGCCAGCAGCTTAGGGGGAACTAGCGGGACCTACGAGCAGTACTTC.